Included here is one T cell receptor (beta chain) sequence, with context. This clone's antigen is unknown. Per-base qualities were not stored, and no clone one base away is much larger. The data were obtained in a study of yellow fever vaccine responses in identical twins (dated by TCRdb to the late 2010s). Concerning the study at large: The study precisely tracked vaccine-responding T cell clones in identical twins. Study-level results and caveats: The authors reported that the T cell response to vaccination in identical twins appeared partly convergent and partly personalized.

The receptor library was made with RT-PCR. The reads were generated on an Illumina HiSeq 2500. TCRdb reanalyzed the raw reads on its own, using fastp at Q25 for trimming and MiXCR for clone calling, and kept in-frame beta chains. CDR3 protein sequences are deduplicated, and each keeps its most common genes and DNA. In all, the sample holds about 23,000 distinct CDR3 sequences, and roughly 73% of those were seen once. The ten largest clones add up to about 4.8% of the sample. The CDR3, cysteine through phenylalanine, is 13 amino acids long. Of the read, only the CDR3 DNA is kept; its 39 bases are in frame from base 1. CDR1 and CDR2 were assigned from the germline V gene as KGHDR and SFDVKD. The V and J ends are trimmed by 9 bases and 0 bases, leaving 9 bases between them.

The receptor was isolated from a young woman who received the yellow fever vaccine. Donor details come from another sample of the same person, matched by shared clones. The chain links TRBV24-1 with TRBJ2-3; tentative D gene TRBD2, with 6 bases matching. The sample consisted of T cells from blood (PBMCs), unsorted or a sorted subset (not recorded which), taken before or after yellow fever vaccination (not recorded which). The CDR3 corresponds to CATSGVSTDTQYF. Here is the DNA: TGTGCCACCTCGGGGGTAAGCACAGATACGCAGTATTTT.